This TCR beta chain appears in the sequencing data of a study of blood T cell repertoires in COVID-19. The overall study: Sites across the United States, Italy and Spain contributed samples from acute and convalescent COVID-19. T cells, B-cell-depleted T cells, or PBMCs provided the cDNA or gDNA that served as material.

The V end was cut by 11 bases, the J end by 2 bases, with 25 bases between. Germline CDR1 reads LNHDA; CDR2 reads SQIVND (reference sequence). CDR3 length: 18 amino acids. Per the original data handling: Estimates of nucleated cell counts were drawn from the amplification of reference gene primers. Assay used: immunoSEQ multiplex PCR; TCRdb lists only in-frame clones, some missing. D and trimming come from the DNA, and the V and J calls and clone size come from that table. The table records 90,000 to 130,000 clones, 65% to 90% of them present only once. The gene calls are TRBV19 and TRBJ1-6; weak D call: TRBD1 (6 bases). The sequencing input was peripheral blood. This clonotype was sampled from a woman in her sixties with acute or convalescent COVID-19. The CDR3 is CAWGGRGGRWAYNSPLHF. For the CDR3, the DNA is TGTGCCTGGGGGGGGCGCGGGGGGCGATGGGCCTATAATTCACCCCTCCACTTT.